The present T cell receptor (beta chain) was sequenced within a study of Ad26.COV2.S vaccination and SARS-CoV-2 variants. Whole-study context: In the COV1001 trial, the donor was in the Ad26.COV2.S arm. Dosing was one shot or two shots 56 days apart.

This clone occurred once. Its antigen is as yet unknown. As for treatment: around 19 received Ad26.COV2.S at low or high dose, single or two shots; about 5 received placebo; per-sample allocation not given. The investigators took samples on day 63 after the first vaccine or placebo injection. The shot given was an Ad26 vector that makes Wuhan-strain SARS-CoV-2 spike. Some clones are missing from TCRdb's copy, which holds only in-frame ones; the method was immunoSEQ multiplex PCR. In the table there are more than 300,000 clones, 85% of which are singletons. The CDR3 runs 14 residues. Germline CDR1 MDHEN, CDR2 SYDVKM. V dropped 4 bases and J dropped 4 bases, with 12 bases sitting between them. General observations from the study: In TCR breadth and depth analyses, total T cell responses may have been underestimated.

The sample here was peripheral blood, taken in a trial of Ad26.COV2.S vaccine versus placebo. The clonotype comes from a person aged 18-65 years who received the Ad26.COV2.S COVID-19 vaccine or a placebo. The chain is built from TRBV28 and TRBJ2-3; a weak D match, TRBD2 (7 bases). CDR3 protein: CASSWGGQADTQYF. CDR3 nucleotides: TGTGCCAGCAGTTGGGGGGGGCAGGCAGATACGCAGTATTTT.